This is a list of T cell receptor beta chains from one sample in a study of cytomegalovirus exposure and HLA in healthy donors. Clones were read by immunoSEQ multiplex PCR, and TCRdb kept only the in-frame ones, dropping some. The sample lists 76,000 or so clones, roughly 73% occurring once. The sample taken for sequencing was PBMCs. The receptor source for this set is a middle-aged woman in good health and CMV-seropositive. The CDR3 runs from the conserved cysteine through the conserved F or W. The order of the fields is clone size, J gene, D gene, V gene, CDR3 protein, CDR3 DNA. A D gene is named only where the DNA matches it firmly. For some rows the clone size is stated as once, few or many, or as a class when expanded; others skip it.

>NA|TRBJ2-7|NA|TRBV5-6
CASSRTIGTNIYEQYF
TGTGCCAGCAGCAGGACGATCGGGACAAACATCTACGAGCAGTACTTC
>NA|TRBJ2-7|NA|TRBV18
CASSKAGESHEQYF
TGTGCCAGCTCGAAGGCAGGGGAGTCCCACGAGCAGTACTTC
>NA|TRBJ1-2|TRBD1|TRBV7-2
CASSQGQGSYGYTF
TGTGCCAGCAGCCAAGGACAGGGCTCCTATGGCTACACCTTC
>once|TRBJ1-2|TRBD1|TRBV18
CASSPGGQEVRGYTF
TGTGCCAGCTCACCGGGGGGACAGGAAGTGAGGGGCTACACCTTC
>NA|TRBJ1-2|NA|TRBV6-5
CASRYGLSSYGYTF
TGTGCCAGCAGATATGGACTTTCAAGCTATGGCTACACCTTC
>NA|TRBJ1-5|NA|TRBV15
CATSRDLRENQPQHF
TGTGCCACCAGCAGAGATTTGAGGGAGAATCAGCCCCAGCATTTT
>NA|TRBJ1-4|NA|TRBV7-9
CASSLASAGVAKLFF
TGTGCCAGCAGCTTAGCCTCGGCCGGGGTTGCGAAACTGTTTTTT
>NA|TRBJ1-2|NA|TRBV29-1
CSVERGGRGYGYTF
TGCAGCGTTGAAAGAGGCGGGAGGGGCTATGGCTACACCTTC
>NA|TRBJ1-5|TRBD1|TRBV11-2
CASSEQGASNQPQHF
TGTGCCAGCAGCGAGCAGGGGGCTAGCAATCAGCCCCAGCATTTT
>NA|TRBJ1-1|NA|TRBV10-3
CAISVSGDKEAFF
TGTGCCATCAGTGTGAGCGGGGACAAGGAAGCTTTCTTT
>once|TRBJ1-1|NA|TRBV19
CASRIQGISDTEAFF
TGTGCCAGTAGGATACAGGGCATCAGCGACACTGAAGCTTTCTTT
>NA|TRBJ2-1|TRBD2|TRBV15
CATSRGRLAAVYNEQFF
TGTGCCACCAGCAGAGGACGACTAGCGGCCGTATACAATGAGCAGTTCTTC
>NA|TRBJ2-3|NA|TRBV2
CASGQRPTDTQYF
TGTGCCAGCGGTCAGAGGCCCACAGATACGCAGTATTTT
>NA|TRBJ1-1|TRBD1|TRBV7-3
CASSSTTGTGRTEAFF
TGTGCCAGCAGCTCAACTACGGGGACAGGGCGCACTGAAGCTTTCTTT
>NA|TRBJ1-2|NA|TRBV28
CASSPPVNYGYTF
TGTGCCAGCAGTCCCCCAGTTAACTATGGCTACACCTTC
>NA|TRBJ2-4|NA|TRBV30
CAWSVLSRVGYIQYF
TGTGCCTGGAGTGTACTGTCCAGGGTTGGGTACATTCAGTACTTC
>NA|TRBJ1-5|TRBD1|TRBV4-2
CASSRRTGDPQNQPQHF
TGTGCCAGCAGCCGCAGGACAGGGGATCCCCAAAATCAGCCCCAGCATTTT
>NA|TRBJ1-4|NA|TRBV5-1
CASSLDPDSLISTNEKLFF
TGCGCCAGCAGCTTGGACCCCGACAGCCTGATCTCAACTAATGAAAAACTGTTTTTT
>NA|TRBJ1-2|NA|TRBV7-8
CASSLDSPTNYGYTF
TGTGCCAGCAGCTTAGACAGCCCAACTAACTATGGCTACACCTTC
>NA|TRBJ2-3|TRBD2|TRBV7-9
CASSFPIAGDTQYF
TGTGCCAGCAGCTTCCCTATAGCGGGAGATACGCAGTATTTT
>NA|TRBJ1-2|NA|TRBV29-1
CSVEVRVRVGGYTF
TGCAGCGTTGAAGTAAGGGTCAGGGTAGGCGGCTACACCTTC
>NA|TRBJ2-1|TRBD2|TRBV6-6
CASSKGLAAHYNEQFF
TGTGCCAGCAGTAAGGGACTAGCGGCTCACTACAATGAGCAGTTCTTC
>NA|TRBJ2-7|TRBD2|TRBV4-2
CASSYTSGVYEQYF
TGTGCCAGCAGCTACACTAGCGGGGTCTACGAGCAGTACTTC
>NA|TRBJ2-1|TRBD2|TRBV7-9
CASSLDGSGGAYNEQFF
TGTGCCAGCAGCTTAGACGGTAGCGGGGGGGCCTACAATGAGCAGTTCTTC
>NA|TRBJ1-2|NA|TRBV5-1
CASSYSQLYGYTF
TGCGCCAGCAGCTATAGCCAACTCTATGGCTACACCTTC
>NA|TRBJ1-2|TRBD1|TRBV5-6
CASSLAGTDYGYTF
TGTGCCAGCAGCTTGGCCGGGACAGATTATGGCTACACCTTC
>NA|TRBJ1-5|NA|TRBV4-3
CASSQDNNQPQHF
TGCGCCAGCAGCCAAGATAACAATCAGCCCCAGCATTTT
>NA|TRBJ2-7|NA|TRBV5-5
CASSLSPSYEQYF
TGTGCCAGCAGCTTATCCCCATCCTACGAGCAGTACTTC
>many|TRBJ1-1|NA|TRBV30
CAWIVNTEAFF
TGTGCCTGGATCGTAAACACTGAAGCTTTCTTT
>NA|TRBJ2-2|TRBD2|TRBV10-1
CASSESSGHPGELFF
TGCGCCAGCAGTGAGTCTAGCGGGCATCCCGGGGAGCTGTTTTTT
>few|TRBJ1-4|NA|TRBV7-9
CASSLGGGQRNEKLFF
TGTGCCAGCAGCTTAGGGGGGGGGCAGAGAAATGAAAAACTGTTTTTT
>NA|TRBJ2-1|NA|TRBV28
CASISGGRKNNEQFF
TGTGCCAGCATATCGGGGGGCCGGAAAAACAATGAGCAGTTCTTC
>NA|TRBJ1-1|NA|TRBV6-1
CASSEDPGYTEAFF
TGTGCCAGCAGCGAGGACCCGGGGTACACTGAAGCTTTCTTT
>NA|TRBJ2-5|TRBD2|TRBV6-5
CASSYVAGGRETQYF
TGTGCCAGCAGTTACGTGGCGGGGGGGAGGGAGACCCAGTACTTC
>NA|TRBJ2-3|TRBD2|TRBV4-3
CASSPDGLAGGADTQYF
TGCGCCAGCAGCCCAGACGGACTAGCGGGAGGAGCAGATACGCAGTATTTT